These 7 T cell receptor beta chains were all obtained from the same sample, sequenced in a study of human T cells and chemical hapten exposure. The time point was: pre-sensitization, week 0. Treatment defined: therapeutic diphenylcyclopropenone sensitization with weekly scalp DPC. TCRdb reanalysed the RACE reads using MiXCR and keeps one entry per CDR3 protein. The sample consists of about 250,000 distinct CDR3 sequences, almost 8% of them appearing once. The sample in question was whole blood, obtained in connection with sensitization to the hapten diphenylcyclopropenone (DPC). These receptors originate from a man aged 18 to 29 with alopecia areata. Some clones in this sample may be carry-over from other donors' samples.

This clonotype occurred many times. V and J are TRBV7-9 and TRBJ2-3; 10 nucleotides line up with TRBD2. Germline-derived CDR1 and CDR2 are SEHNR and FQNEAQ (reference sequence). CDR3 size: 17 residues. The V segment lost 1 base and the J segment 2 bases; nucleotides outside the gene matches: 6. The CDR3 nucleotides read TGTGCCAGCAGCTTAGTTCTAGCGGGGGCCCTCACAGATACGCAGTATTTT. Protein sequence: CASSLVLAGALTDTQYF. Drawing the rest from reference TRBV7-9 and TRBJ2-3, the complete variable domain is DTGVSQNPRHKITKRGQNVTFRCDPISEHNRLYWYRQTLGQGPEFLTYFQNEAQLEKSRLLSDRFSAERPKGSFSTLEIQRTEQGDSAMYLCASSLVLAGALTDTQYFGPGTRLTVL.

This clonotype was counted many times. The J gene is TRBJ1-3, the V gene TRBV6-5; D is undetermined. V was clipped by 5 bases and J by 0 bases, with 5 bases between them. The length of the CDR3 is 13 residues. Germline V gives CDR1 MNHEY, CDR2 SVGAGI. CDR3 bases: TGTGCCAGCAGTCGGAGCTCTGGAAACACCATATATTTT. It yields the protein CASSRSSGNTIYF.

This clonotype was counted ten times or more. CDR3 in DNA: TGTGCCAGCAGCTTAGAATCACGGAACACCGGGGAGCTGTTTTTT. Translated, it gives CASSLESRNTGELFF. The rearrangement uses TRBV7-9 and TRBJ2-2; no definite D call. The V gene lost 1 base and the J gene lost 1 base, with 7 bases spanning the gap. CDR1 and CDR2 (germline): SEHNR, FQNEAQ (reference sequence). The CDR3 runs to 15 residues.

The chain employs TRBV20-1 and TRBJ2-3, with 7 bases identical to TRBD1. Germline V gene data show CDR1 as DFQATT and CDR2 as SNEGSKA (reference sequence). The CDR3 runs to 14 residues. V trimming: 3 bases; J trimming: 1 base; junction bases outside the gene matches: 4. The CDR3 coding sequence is TGCAGTGCTAGGGACAGGACCCGCACAGATACGCAGTATTTT. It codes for CSARDRTRTDTQYF.

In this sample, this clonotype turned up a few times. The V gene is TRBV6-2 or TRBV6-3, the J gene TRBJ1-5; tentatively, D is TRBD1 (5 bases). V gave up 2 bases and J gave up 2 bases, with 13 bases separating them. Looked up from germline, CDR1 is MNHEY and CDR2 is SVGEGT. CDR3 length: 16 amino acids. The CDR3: CASSYRRGLGNQPQHF. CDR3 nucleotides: TGTGCCAGCAGTTACCGTCGGGGCTTGGGCAATCAGCCCCAGCATTTT.

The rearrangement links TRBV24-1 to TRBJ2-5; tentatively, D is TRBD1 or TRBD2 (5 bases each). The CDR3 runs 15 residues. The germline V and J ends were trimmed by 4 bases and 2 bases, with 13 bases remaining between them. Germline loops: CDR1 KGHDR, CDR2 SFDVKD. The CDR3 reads CATSDAGTDQETQYF. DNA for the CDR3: TGTGCCACCAGTGACGCCGGGACGGATCAAGAGACCCAGTACTTC.

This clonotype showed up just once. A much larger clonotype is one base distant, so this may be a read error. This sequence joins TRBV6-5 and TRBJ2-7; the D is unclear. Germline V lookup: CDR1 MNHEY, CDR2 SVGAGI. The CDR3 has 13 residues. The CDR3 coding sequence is TGTGCCAGCAGTTACTCGACGGGCTACGATCAGTACTTC. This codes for CASSYSTGYDQYF.